These T cell receptor beta chains were read from a single sample in a study of blood T cell repertoires in COVID-19. The assay was immunoSEQ multiplex PCR, and TCRdb's table has in-frame clones only and misses some. The sample includes roughly 290,000 clones, roughly 80% of them seen just once. The sequenced sample consisted of peripheral blood. The receptor set was obtained from a person aged 70 to 79 with COVID-19, enrolled during active disease. The CDR3 runs from the conserved cysteine through the conserved F or W. The order of the fields is clone size, D gene, J gene, V gene, CDR3 DNA, CDR3 protein. D genes are given only for firm matches. Expanded clones are given a class, and other clones once, few, many or no size at all.

clone_size: few; d_call: -; j_call: TRBJ1-1; v_call: TRBV12-3/TRBV12-4; cdr3_nt: TGTGCCAGCAGACTTACCGGGAGGAGAGCTTTCTTT; cdr3_aa: CASRLTGRRAFF
clone_size: once; d_call: TRBD1; j_call: TRBJ1-1; v_call: TRBV28; cdr3_nt: TGTGCCAGCAGTGCCACGACAGGGGCGGGCACTGAAGCTTTCTTT; cdr3_aa: CASSATTGAGTEAFF
clone_size: once; d_call: TRBD2; j_call: TRBJ2-1; v_call: TRBV7-2; cdr3_nt: TGTGCCAGCAGCTTAGCCTCTGGACTAGCGGGGGGGCGAGAGCAGTTCTTC; cdr3_aa: CASSLASGLAGGREQFF
clone_size: -; d_call: -; j_call: TRBJ2-5; v_call: TRBV5-4; cdr3_nt: TGTGCCAGCAGCCCCCGGCTAGCCGCTCAAGAGACCCAGTACTTC; cdr3_aa: CASSPRLAAQETQYF
clone_size: -; d_call: TRBD2; j_call: TRBJ2-3; v_call: TRBV29-1; cdr3_nt: TGCAGCGCACCCGGGTCGGGGGGAGATACGCAGTATTTT; cdr3_aa: CSAPGSGGDTQYF
clone_size: -; d_call: TRBD1; j_call: TRBJ2-3; v_call: TRBV11-3; cdr3_nt: TGTGCCAGCAGCTTCGGGGACAGGGGGCTAGGTTCAGATACGCAGTATTTT; cdr3_aa: CASSFGDRGLGSDTQYF
clone_size: -; d_call: TRBD1; j_call: TRBJ2-3; v_call: TRBV24-1; cdr3_nt: TGTGCCACCAGTGATTTGAGGACAGGGCCAGATACGCAGTATTTT; cdr3_aa: CATSDLRTGPDTQYF
clone_size: -; d_call: TRBD2; j_call: TRBJ2-7; v_call: TRBV9; cdr3_nt: TGTGCCAGCAGCGCGACCGGGACTAGTGGCTCGGAGCAGTACTTC; cdr3_aa: CASSATGTSGSEQYF
clone_size: -; d_call: -; j_call: TRBJ1-4; v_call: TRBV15; cdr3_nt: TGTGCCACCAGCATACAGGGAGAGGGGGAGGAAAAACTGTTTTTT; cdr3_aa: CATSIQGEGEEKLFF
clone_size: -; d_call: -; j_call: TRBJ2-1; v_call: TRBV29-1; cdr3_nt: TGCAGCGTTGAAGGGGGTGTAGTAGCGGCCTACAATGAGCAGTTCTTC; cdr3_aa: CSVEGGVVAAYNEQFF
clone_size: -; d_call: -; j_call: TRBJ1-1; v_call: TRBV2; cdr3_nt: TGTGCCAGCATCGGGTTCAAGAACACTGAAGCTTTCTTT; cdr3_aa: CASIGFKNTEAFF
clone_size: few; d_call: -; j_call: TRBJ2-7; v_call: TRBV6-5; cdr3_nt: TGTGCCAGCCTTTCCTACGAGCAGTACTTC; cdr3_aa: CASLSYEQYF
clone_size: -; d_call: -; j_call: TRBJ1-5; v_call: TRBV4-3; cdr3_nt: TGCGCCAGCAGCCAAGATCGGGGGGTGGATCAGCCCCAGCATTTT; cdr3_aa: CASSQDRGVDQPQHF
clone_size: -; d_call: -; j_call: TRBJ2-2; v_call: TRBV5-1; cdr3_nt: TGCGCCAGCAGCCGCACTCTGAGTCCCGGGGAGCTGTTTTTT; cdr3_aa: CASSRTLSPGELFF
clone_size: -; d_call: -; j_call: TRBJ2-5; v_call: TRBV5-1; cdr3_nt: TGCGCCAGCAGCCTATTCCCCGGGGAAGAGACCCAGTACTTC; cdr3_aa: CASSLFPGEETQYF
clone_size: -; d_call: -; j_call: TRBJ2-2; v_call: TRBV18; cdr3_nt: TGTGCCAGCTCACGACGACAGGCCGGAAACACCGGGGAGCTGTTTTTT; cdr3_aa: CASSRRQAGNTGELFF
clone_size: -; d_call: TRBD2; j_call: TRBJ2-7; v_call: TRBV3-1/TRBV3-2; cdr3_nt: TGTGCCAGCCGCCAAAGGGATAGCGGGGGGGCCTACGAGCAGTACTTC; cdr3_aa: CASRQRDSGGAYEQYF
clone_size: -; d_call: TRBD2; j_call: TRBJ2-3; v_call: TRBV5-4; cdr3_nt: TGTGCCAGCAGCGACCTAGCGGTTTACACAGATACGCAGTATTTT; cdr3_aa: CASSDLAVYTDTQYF
clone_size: -; d_call: TRBD1; j_call: TRBJ1-5; v_call: TRBV28; cdr3_nt: TGTGCCAGCAGTTCCTCACAGGGGTCCAATCAGCCCCAGCATTTT; cdr3_aa: CASSSSQGSNQPQHF
clone_size: -; d_call: TRBD2; j_call: TRBJ2-1; v_call: TRBV7-6; cdr3_nt: TGTGCCAGCACCCTGACTAGCGGAAGTTACTCCTACAATGAGCAGTTCTTC; cdr3_aa: CASTLTSGSYSYNEQFF
clone_size: once; d_call: TRBD1; j_call: TRBJ2-5; v_call: TRBV18; cdr3_nt: TGTGCCAGCTCACCGCGGGACAGGGGAGAAGAGACCCAGTACTTC; cdr3_aa: CASSPRDRGEETQYF
clone_size: -; d_call: TRBD2; j_call: TRBJ2-7; v_call: TRBV9; cdr3_nt: TGTGCCAGCAGCGCGGCCGGGACTAGCTACCACGAGCAGTACTTC; cdr3_aa: CASSAAGTSYHEQYF
clone_size: -; d_call: -; j_call: TRBJ2-7; v_call: TRBV12-3/TRBV12-4; cdr3_nt: TGTGCCAGCAGTTTTCTAGGGGTCGAGCAGTACTTC; cdr3_aa: CASSFLGVEQYF
clone_size: -; d_call: -; j_call: TRBJ2-7; v_call: TRBV19; cdr3_nt: TGTGCCAGTAGTATTATAGGGGTCGGGTACGAGCAGTACTTC; cdr3_aa: CASSIIGVGYEQYF
clone_size: -; d_call: -; j_call: TRBJ2-3; v_call: TRBV7-2; cdr3_nt: TGTGCCAGCAGCTACAGGGTTGGAGATACGCAGTATTTT; cdr3_aa: CASSYRVGDTQYF
clone_size: -; d_call: TRBD1; j_call: TRBJ1-6; v_call: TRBV7-6; cdr3_nt: TGTGCCAGCAGCTTAGACAGGGGCCTAAATTCACCCCTCCACTTT; cdr3_aa: CASSLDRGLNSPLHF
clone_size: -; d_call: TRBD2; j_call: TRBJ2-7; v_call: TRBV3-1/TRBV3-2; cdr3_nt: TGTGCCAGCAGCCAAGTTTTAGCGGGGGCCTACGAGCAGTACTTC; cdr3_aa: CASSQVLAGAYEQYF
clone_size: -; d_call: -; j_call: TRBJ2-7; v_call: TRBV28; cdr3_nt: TGTGCCAGCAGTTTATGGAAGGGACTCTACGAGCAGTACTTC; cdr3_aa: CASSLWKGLYEQYF
clone_size: -; d_call: -; j_call: TRBJ2-5; v_call: TRBV6-5; cdr3_nt: TGTGCCAACTCGGGGTGGTCAGAGACCCAGTACTTC; cdr3_aa: CANSGWSETQYF
clone_size: -; d_call: TRBD1; j_call: TRBJ1-3; v_call: TRBV7-2; cdr3_nt: TGTGCCAGCAGCTCCGGACAGGGATCTGGAAACACCATATATTTT; cdr3_aa: CASSSGQGSGNTIYF
clone_size: -; d_call: TRBD1; j_call: TRBJ1-2; v_call: TRBV10-3; cdr3_nt: TGTGCCATCAGTGATGCGGACAGGCGGGGTTTAGACTATGGCTACACCTTC; cdr3_aa: CAISDADRRGLDYGYTF
clone_size: -; d_call: TRBD1; j_call: TRBJ1-1; v_call: TRBV18; cdr3_nt: TGTGCCAGCCTCCCAACACAGGGGCTTGAGACTGAAGCTTTCTTT; cdr3_aa: CASLPTQGLETEAFF
clone_size: once; d_call: -; j_call: TRBJ1-3; v_call: TRBV7-2; cdr3_nt: TGTGCCAGCAGCTTAGTCGGGGGGTCTCAGGCTGGAAACACCATATATTTT; cdr3_aa: CASSLVGGSQAGNTIYF
clone_size: -; d_call: TRBD1; j_call: TRBJ1-1; v_call: TRBV5-6; cdr3_nt: TGTGCCAGCAGCCCAGGGACAGGGCGCGGAGCTTTCTTT; cdr3_aa: CASSPGTGRGAFF
clone_size: -; d_call: TRBD1; j_call: TRBJ1-2; v_call: TRBV10-2; cdr3_nt: TGCGCCAGCAGTGAGGGACAGGGTAACTATGGCTACACCTTC; cdr3_aa: CASSEGQGNYGYTF
clone_size: -; d_call: TRBD2; j_call: TRBJ2-3; v_call: TRBV24-1; cdr3_nt: TGTGCCACCAGTGATTATAGCGGGTTGGTCGCAGATACGCAGTATTTT; cdr3_aa: CATSDYSGLVADTQYF
clone_size: -; d_call: -; j_call: TRBJ1-3; v_call: TRBV28; cdr3_nt: TGTGCCAGCAGTCTTCGACAGCGTCCCGGGTCTGGAAACACCATATATTTT; cdr3_aa: CASSLRQRPGSGNTIYF
clone_size: -; d_call: -; j_call: TRBJ1-1; v_call: TRBV9; cdr3_nt: TGTGCCAGCAACATTGAAGCTTTCTTT; cdr3_aa: CASNIEAFF
clone_size: -; d_call: -; j_call: TRBJ1-2; v_call: TRBV7-2; cdr3_nt: TGTGCCAGCAGCTTAGCCCGGACATCCGTTTGGTATGGCTACACCTTC; cdr3_aa: CASSLARTSVWYGYTF
clone_size: -; d_call: -; j_call: TRBJ2-5; v_call: TRBV5-1; cdr3_nt: TGCGCCAGCAGCTTGTCTGGCGGAACCCAAGAGACCCAGTACTTC; cdr3_aa: CASSLSGGTQETQYF
clone_size: -; d_call: -; j_call: TRBJ1-5; v_call: TRBV3-1/TRBV3-2; cdr3_nt: TGTGCCAGCAGCCACGGTAGCAATCAGCCCCAGCATTTT; cdr3_aa: CASSHGSNQPQHF
clone_size: -; d_call: TRBD1; j_call: TRBJ1-2; v_call: TRBV6-6; cdr3_nt: TGTGCCAGCAGTCCGTATGCCCCGGGACAGGGCGCGGGTGGCTACACCTTC; cdr3_aa: CASSPYAPGQGAGGYTF
clone_size: -; d_call: -; j_call: TRBJ1-2; v_call: TRBV21-1; cdr3_nt: TGTGCCAGCAGAACAATCTATGGCTACACCTTC; cdr3_aa: CASRTIYGYTF
clone_size: -; d_call: -; j_call: TRBJ2-1; v_call: TRBV18; cdr3_nt: TGTGCCAGCTCACCGCGGGCCCATGAGCAGTTCTTC; cdr3_aa: CASSPRAHEQFF
clone_size: -; d_call: -; j_call: TRBJ2-2; v_call: TRBV7-2; cdr3_nt: TGTGCCAGCAGCTTGTCTAGGGGGGAGCTGTTTTTT; cdr3_aa: CASSLSRGELFF
clone_size: -; d_call: -; j_call: TRBJ1-2; v_call: TRBV6-4; cdr3_nt: TGTGCCAGCAGAGACAGCCACTATGGCTACACCTTC; cdr3_aa: CASRDSHYGYTF
clone_size: once; d_call: TRBD1; j_call: TRBJ1-2; v_call: TRBV7-2; cdr3_nt: TGTGCCAGCAGAACTACAGGGGTTCCGTATGGCTACACCTTC; cdr3_aa: CASRTTGVPYGYTF
clone_size: once; d_call: TRBD2; j_call: TRBJ2-1; v_call: TRBV15; cdr3_nt: TGTGCCACCAGCAGAGGAGCTCCGGGACTAGCGGGACACAATGAGCAGTTCTTC; cdr3_aa: CATSRGAPGLAGHNEQFF
clone_size: -; d_call: TRBD1; j_call: TRBJ2-1; v_call: TRBV5-4; cdr3_nt: TGTGCCAGCAGCCCAACCGGGACAGGGGGCATGGATGAGCAGTTCTTC; cdr3_aa: CASSPTGTGGMDEQFF
clone_size: once; d_call: -; j_call: TRBJ2-5; v_call: TRBV6-5; cdr3_nt: TGTGCCAGCAGGACGGCGGGGCACGAGACCCAGTACTTC; cdr3_aa: CASRTAGHETQYF
clone_size: -; d_call: TRBD1; j_call: TRBJ2-4; v_call: TRBV4-1; cdr3_nt: TGCGCCAGCAGCCTAGATGGACAGGGGGCGAGAAACATTCAGTACTTC; cdr3_aa: CASSLDGQGARNIQYF
clone_size: -; d_call: TRBD1; j_call: TRBJ2-7; v_call: TRBV6-5; cdr3_nt: TGTGCCAGCAGCCACAGGGGCTTATACGAGCAGTACTTC; cdr3_aa: CASSHRGLYEQYF
clone_size: once; d_call: TRBD2; j_call: TRBJ2-5; v_call: TRBV14; cdr3_nt: TGTGCCAGCAGCCAAGTGAGACTAGCGGGGTTTCAAGAGACCCAGTACTTC; cdr3_aa: CASSQVRLAGFQETQYF
clone_size: -; d_call: TRBD1; j_call: TRBJ2-3; v_call: TRBV2; cdr3_nt: TGTGCCAGCACAAGTACAGGGGATAGCACAGATACGCAGTATTTT; cdr3_aa: CASTSTGDSTDTQYF
clone_size: once; d_call: TRBD1; j_call: TRBJ2-6; v_call: TRBV5-1; cdr3_nt: TGCGCCAGCAGCTTAAATCAGGGGGCCGGTTCCAGCGTCCTGACTTTC; cdr3_aa: CASSLNQGAGSSVLTF
clone_size: once; d_call: TRBD2; j_call: TRBJ2-1; v_call: TRBV19; cdr3_nt: TGTGCCACCAGCGGGGGGTCCTACAATGAGCAGTTCTTC; cdr3_aa: CATSGGSYNEQFF
clone_size: -; d_call: TRBD2; j_call: TRBJ2-3; v_call: TRBV6-2/TRBV6-3; cdr3_nt: TGTGCCAGCAGTACGCTAATTCTAGCGGGAGGATATACGCAGTATTTT; cdr3_aa: CASSTLILAGGYTQYF
clone_size: -; d_call: -; j_call: TRBJ2-5; v_call: TRBV18; cdr3_nt: TGTGCCAGCTCCTCGAGCGGCCTCCAAGAGACCCAGTACTTC; cdr3_aa: CASSSSGLQETQYF
clone_size: -; d_call: -; j_call: TRBJ1-2; v_call: TRBV6-2/TRBV6-3; cdr3_nt: TGTGCCAGCAGTTACTCCTACAGGGACTATGGCTACACCTTC; cdr3_aa: CASSYSYRDYGYTF
clone_size: -; d_call: -; j_call: TRBJ2-3; v_call: TRBV5-1; cdr3_nt: TGCGCCAGCAGCTTGACGACATCGGTTGGGCACAGAAATACGCAGTATTTT; cdr3_aa: CASSLTTSVGHRNTQYF